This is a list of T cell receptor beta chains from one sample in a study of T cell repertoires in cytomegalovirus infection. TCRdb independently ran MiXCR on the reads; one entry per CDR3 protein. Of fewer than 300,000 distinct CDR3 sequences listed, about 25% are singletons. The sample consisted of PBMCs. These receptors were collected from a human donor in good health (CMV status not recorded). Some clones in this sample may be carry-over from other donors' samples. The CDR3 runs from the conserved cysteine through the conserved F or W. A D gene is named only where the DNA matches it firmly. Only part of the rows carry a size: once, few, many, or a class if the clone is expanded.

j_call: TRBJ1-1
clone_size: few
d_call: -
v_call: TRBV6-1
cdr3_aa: CAIQGWAEAFF
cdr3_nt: TGTGCCATCCAGGGTTGGGCTGAAGCTTTCTTT

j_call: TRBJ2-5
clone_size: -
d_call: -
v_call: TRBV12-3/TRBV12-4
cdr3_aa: CASSRDTQETQYF
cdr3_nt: TGTGCCAGCAGTCGAGACACCCAAGAGACCCAGTACTTC

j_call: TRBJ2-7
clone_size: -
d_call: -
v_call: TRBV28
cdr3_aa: CASSLSRVVYEQYF
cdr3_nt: TGTGCCAGCAGTTTATCTCGGGTGGTCTACGAGCAGTACTTC

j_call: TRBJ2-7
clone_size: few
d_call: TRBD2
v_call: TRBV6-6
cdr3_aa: CASTPRAGVSTYEQYF
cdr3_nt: TGTGCCAGCACCCCCCGGGCGGGGGTTTCGACCTACGAGCAGTACTTC

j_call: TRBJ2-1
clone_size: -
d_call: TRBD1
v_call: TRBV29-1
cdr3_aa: CSVEGGFGQGAMNEQFF
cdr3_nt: TGCAGCGTTGAAGGGGGTTTTGGACAGGGGGCAATGAATGAGCAGTTCTTC

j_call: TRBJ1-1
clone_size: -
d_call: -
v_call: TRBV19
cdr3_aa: CASSQTGTYTEAFF
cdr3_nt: TGTGCCAGTAGCCAAACCGGGACATACACTGAAGCTTTCTTT

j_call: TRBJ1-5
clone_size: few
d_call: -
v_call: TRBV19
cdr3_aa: CASRMGTYSNQPQHF
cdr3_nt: TGTGCCAGTAGAATGGGGACCTATAGCAATCAGCCCCAGCATTTT

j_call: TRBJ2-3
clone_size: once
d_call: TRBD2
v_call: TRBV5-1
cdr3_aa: CASSLLSSGRSGDTQYF
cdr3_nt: TGCGCCAGCAGCTTGTTAAGTAGCGGGAGGTCAGGAGATACGCAGTATTTT

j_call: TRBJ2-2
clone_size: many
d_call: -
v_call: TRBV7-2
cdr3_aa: CASSRRENGELFF
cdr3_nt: TGTGCCAGCAGCCGAAGGGAAAACGGGGAGCTGTTTTTT

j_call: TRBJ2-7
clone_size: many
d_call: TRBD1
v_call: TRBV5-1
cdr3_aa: CASSSRDRGEQYF
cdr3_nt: TGCGCCAGCAGCTCCCGGGACAGGGGCGAGCAGTACTTC

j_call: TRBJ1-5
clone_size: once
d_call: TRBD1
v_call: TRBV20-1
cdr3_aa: CSARRTGGGYQPQHF
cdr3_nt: TGCAGTGCTAGACGGACAGGGGGAGGGTATCAGCCCCAGCATTTT

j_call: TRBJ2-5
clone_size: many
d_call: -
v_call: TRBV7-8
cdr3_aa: CASSPDWVQETQYF
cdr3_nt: TGTGCCAGCAGCCCGGACTGGGTTCAAGAGACCCAGTACTTC

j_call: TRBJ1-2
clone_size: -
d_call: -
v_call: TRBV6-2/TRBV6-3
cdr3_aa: CASRLLDGDGYTF
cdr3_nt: TGTGCCAGCAGGCTATTGGACGGAGATGGCTACACCTTC

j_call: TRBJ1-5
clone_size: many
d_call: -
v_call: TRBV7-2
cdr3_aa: CASSLEGAFGQPQHF
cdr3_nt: TGTGCCAGCAGCTTAGAAGGGGCCTTCGGGCAGCCCCAGCATTTT

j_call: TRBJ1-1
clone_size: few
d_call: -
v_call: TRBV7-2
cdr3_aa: CASSPYPPPANTEAFF
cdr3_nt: TGTGCCAGCAGCCCATATCCCCCCCCGGCCAACACTGAAGCTTTCTTT